Listed below are T cell receptor beta chains from one sample, sequenced in a study of cytomegalovirus exposure and HLA in healthy donors. Produced via immunoSEQ multiplex PCR; TCRdb's table is partial and in-frame only. The data hold 150,000 or so clones, with 79% observed a single time. Specimen: PBMCs. Every receptor here comes from a woman in her forties in good health and CMV-seropositive. Both conserved end residues are part of each CDR3. Fields, in order: V gene, clone size, D gene, J gene, CDR3 DNA, CDR3 protein. D genes are given only for firm matches. For some rows the clone size is stated as once, few or many, or as a class when expanded; others skip it.

V: TRBV5-1; size: .; D: .; J: TRBJ1-1; DNA: TGCGCCAGCAGCTTGGCGACATTTGCGAACACTGAAGCTTTCTTT; CDR3: CASSLATFANTEAFF
V: TRBV19; size: .; D: .; J: TRBJ1-2; DNA: TGTGCCAGTAGTACCCAGAACTATGGCTACACCTTC; CDR3: CASSTQNYGYTF
V: TRBV6-6; size: .; D: .; J: TRBJ1-5; DNA: TGTGCCAGCAGTTACGGTGGCGGCAGGGGTAATCAGCCCCAGCATTTT; CDR3: CASSYGGGRGNQPQHF
V: TRBV5-1; size: .; D: TRBD2; J: TRBJ2-5; DNA: TGCGCCAGCAGCTCCCCGGATAGCGGGTGGGAGACCCAGTACTTC; CDR3: CASSSPDSGWETQYF
V: TRBV18; size: .; D: TRBD1; J: TRBJ2-7; DNA: TGTGCCAGCTCACCCAGACAGGGCGATCTCAGATACTTC; CDR3: CASSPRQGDLRYF
V: TRBV7-9; size: few; D: .; J: TRBJ1-4; DNA: TGTGCCAGCAGCCCCGGTGGCTCTGGGGCGGCTGAAAAACTGTTTTTT; CDR3: CASSPGGSGAAEKLFF
V: TRBV18; size: .; D: .; J: TRBJ2-3; DNA: TGTGCCAGCTCATACGACCAGGTGGATACGCAGTATTTT; CDR3: CASSYDQVDTQYF
V: TRBV29-1; size: once; D: .; J: TRBJ2-6; DNA: TGCAGCGTTGGATTGACAGGGACTAGCTCTGGGGCCAACGTCCTGACTTTC; CDR3: CSVGLTGTSSGANVLTF
V: TRBV6-1; size: .; D: TRBD1; J: TRBJ1-4; DNA: TGTGCCAGCACCACGGACAGGCCTAATGAAAAACTGTTTTTT; CDR3: CASTTDRPNEKLFF
V: TRBV12-5; size: .; D: TRBD1; J: TRBJ2-2; DNA: TGTGCTAGTCCAAAACCTCACAGGGGGCAAGAGGAGCTGTTTTTT; CDR3: CASPKPHRGQEELFF
V: TRBV27; size: .; D: .; J: TRBJ2-1; DNA: TGTGCCAGCAGTTTATGGCACTCCTACAATGAGCAGTTCTTC; CDR3: CASSLWHSYNEQFF
V: TRBV10-1; size: .; D: .; J: TRBJ2-2; DNA: TGCGCCTTTCTGGGGGGGGCCGCGAACACCGGGGAGCTGTTTTTT; CDR3: CAFLGGAANTGELFF
V: TRBV6-1; size: .; D: TRBD1; J: TRBJ2-7; DNA: TGTGCCAGCAGTACGACAGGGTCCTACGAGCAGTACTTC; CDR3: CASSTTGSYEQYF
V: TRBV29-1; size: few; D: TRBD1; J: TRBJ2-2; DNA: TGCAGCGAAAAGACAGGGGGGAATATCGGGGAGCTGTTTTTT; CDR3: CSEKTGGNIGELFF
V: TRBV5-4; size: once; D: .; J: TRBJ1-3; DNA: TGTGCCAGCAGCTTGGCGGGGGAAAACACCATATATTTT; CDR3: CASSLAGENTIYF
V: TRBV20-1; size: .; D: .; J: TRBJ1-1; DNA: TGCAGTGTTTCGACACTCCCCCGCGCTTTCTTT; CDR3: CSVSTLPRAFF
V: TRBV12-5; size: once; D: .; J: TRBJ1-1; DNA: TGTGCTAGTGGTTTGGTCCTTGAAACAGGGAACACTGAAGCTTTCTTT; CDR3: CASGLVLETGNTEAFF
V: TRBV19; size: .; D: .; J: TRBJ1-2; DNA: TGTGCCAGTAGTCCGCCGGGGAGCCGGGCCTATGGCTACACCTTC; CDR3: CASSPPGSRAYGYTF
V: TRBV7-6; size: once; D: .; J: TRBJ2-2; DNA: TGTGCCAGCAGCGGACGGGGGGCGACCGGGGAGCTGTTTTTT; CDR3: CASSGRGATGELFF
V: TRBV7-3; size: once; D: .; J: TRBJ2-5; DNA: TGTGCCAGCAGCTTGTCCCACAGTTCAGAGACCCAGTACTTC; CDR3: CASSLSHSSETQYF
V: TRBV4-1; size: .; D: TRBD1; J: TRBJ1-2; DNA: TGCGCCAGCAGCCAAGGACAGGGCGTTTACTATGGCTACACCTTC; CDR3: CASSQGQGVYYGYTF
V: TRBV5-1; size: .; D: TRBD1; J: TRBJ1-1; DNA: TGCGCCAGCACCCCGACAGGGGGCAACACTGAAGCTTTCTTT; CDR3: CASTPTGGNTEAFF